The T cell receptor beta chain under discussion was sequenced for a study of T cells in narcolepsy. Using immunoSEQ multiplex PCR, the repertoire was profiled, and TCRdb retains in-frame clones only, with some absent. In the table there are 30,000 to 40,000 clones, 81% of which are singletons. The CDR3 totals 15 residues. Trimming pared 2 bases from V and 6 bases from J, leaving 13 bases between. CDR1 is SGHAT and CDR2 is FQNNGV in the germline V gene. This sequence originates from a human donor in good health. The chain recombines TRBV11-2 with TRBJ2-2, with D tentatively TRBD1 (6 bases). The source material was memory (CD45RA-) CD4+ T cells from blood. For the CDR3, the DNA is TGTGCCAGCAGCTTACAGGGGTCTCAACCCGGGGAGCTGTTTTTT. Translated: CASSLQGSQPGELFF.